The clone carrying this T cell receptor beta chain was picked up many times. This sample was taken from a study of regulatory T cells in long-lasting Graves disease. Construction of TCR beta libraries relied on iRepertoire HTBI primers and on Arm-PCR targeting CDR3 regions. Each CDR3 protein gets one entry after TCRdb re-called the multiplex PCR reads with MiXCR. The sample lists 370,000 or so distinct CDR3 sequences; roughly 15% were seen once. Time point noted: newly diagnosed GD, antithyroid drugs for less than 3 months. Generation of the TCR library employed RNA extracted from PBMCs. The CDR3 contains 17 residues. Trimming shortened V by 3 bases and J by 6 bases, and 21 bases separated the two germline ends. The germline V gene has CDR1 SEHNR and CDR2 FQNEAQ (reference sequence). A further study also used this sample, focusing on T cells in Graves' hyperthyroidism and ophthalmopathy.

This chain links TRBV7-9 with TRBJ2-1, with a possible D match to TRBD2 (6 bases). The clonotype comes from a woman under 30 with Graves disease. The material was peripheral blood mononuclear cells (PBMCs), obtained at new diagnosis, from a patient treated with antithyroid drugs. The CDR3 sequence: CASSFYPNPSSVNEQFF. The CDR3 DNA reads TGTGCCAGCAGCTTCTATCCTAACCCCTCTAGCGTCAATGAGCAGTTCTTC.